The 2 T cell receptor beta chains below all came from one sample that was sequenced in a study of T cell responses to AZD1222 COVID-19 vaccine. The protocol was immunoSEQ multiplex PCR, while the TCRdb copy is restricted to in-frame clones and leaves out a portion. The sample lists about 140,000 clones, 92% occurring once. The material sequenced was peripheral blood, taken 28 days after the second AZD1222 dose. The receptor set was obtained from an adult who received the AZD1222 COVID-19 vaccine.

CDR3 loop: CASSFASFPGTGGYEQYF. As DNA, the CDR3 is TGTGCCAGCAGTTTCGCCTCATTTCCCGGGACAGGGGGCTACGAGCAGTACTTC. This chain connects TRBV27 to TRBJ2-7, with TRBD1 matching 11 bases. The CDR3 contains 18 residues. Trimming removed 3 bases from V and 3 bases from J; junction bases left unmatched: 13. CDR1 MNHEY and CDR2 SMNVEV come from the germline V gene (reference sequence).

V is TRBV9 and J is TRBJ2-1; D remains unclear. This CDR3 has 12 amino acids. CDR1 is SGDLS and CDR2 is YYNGEE in the germline V gene. The ends were cut back, 10 bases at V and 0 bases at J, with 8 bases in the middle. DNA for the CDR3: TGTGCCTCGGGTAGCTCCTACAATGAGCAGTTCTTC. It is translated as CASGSSYNEQFF.